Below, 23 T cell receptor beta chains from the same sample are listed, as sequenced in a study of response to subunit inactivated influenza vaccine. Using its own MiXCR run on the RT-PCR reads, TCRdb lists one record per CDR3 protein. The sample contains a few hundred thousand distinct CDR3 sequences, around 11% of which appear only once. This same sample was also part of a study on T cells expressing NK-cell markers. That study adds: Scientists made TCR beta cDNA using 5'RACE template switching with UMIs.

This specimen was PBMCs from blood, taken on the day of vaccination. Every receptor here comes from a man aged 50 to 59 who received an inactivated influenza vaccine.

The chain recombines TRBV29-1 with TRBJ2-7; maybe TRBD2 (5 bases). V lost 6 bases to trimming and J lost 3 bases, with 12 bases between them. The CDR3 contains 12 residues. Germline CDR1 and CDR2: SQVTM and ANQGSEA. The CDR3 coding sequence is TGCAGCGTCCAGAACGGGGTCTACGAGCAGTACTTC. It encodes CSVQNGVYEQYF.

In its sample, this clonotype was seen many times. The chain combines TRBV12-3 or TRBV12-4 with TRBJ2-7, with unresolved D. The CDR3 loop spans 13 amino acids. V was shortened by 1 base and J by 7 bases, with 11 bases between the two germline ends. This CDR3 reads CASSLVRPWEQYF. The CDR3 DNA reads TGTGCCAGCAGTTTAGTCAGGCCTTGGGAGCAGTACTTC.

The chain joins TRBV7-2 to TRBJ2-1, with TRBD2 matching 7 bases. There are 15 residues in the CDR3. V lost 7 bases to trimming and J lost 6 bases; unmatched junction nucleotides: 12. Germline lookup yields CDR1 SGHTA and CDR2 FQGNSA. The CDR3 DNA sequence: TGTGCCAGCACTCAGAGGGACTACGCTACCAATGAGCAGTTCTTC. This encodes CASTQRDYATNEQFF.

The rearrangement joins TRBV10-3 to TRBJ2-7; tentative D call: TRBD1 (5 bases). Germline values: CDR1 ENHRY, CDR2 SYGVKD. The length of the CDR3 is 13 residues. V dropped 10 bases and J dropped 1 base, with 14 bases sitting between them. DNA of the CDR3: TGTGCCACCAGGACACCGCGGTCCTACGAGCAGTACTTC. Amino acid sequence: CATRTPRSYEQYF.

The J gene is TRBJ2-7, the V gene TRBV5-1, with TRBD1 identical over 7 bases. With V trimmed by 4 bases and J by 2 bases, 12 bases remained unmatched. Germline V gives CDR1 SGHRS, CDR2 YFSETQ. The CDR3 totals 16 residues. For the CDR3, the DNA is TGCGCCAGCAGCAGGGCCTCCGGGACAGATACCTACGAGCAGTACTTC. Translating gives CASSRASGTDTYEQYF.

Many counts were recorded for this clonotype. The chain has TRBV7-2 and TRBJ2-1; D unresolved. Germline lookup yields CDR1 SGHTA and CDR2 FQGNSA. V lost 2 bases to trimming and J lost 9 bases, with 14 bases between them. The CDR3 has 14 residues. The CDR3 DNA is TGTGCCAGCAGCTTATCCAGACCGTCGGGTGAGCAGTTCTTC. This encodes CASSLSRPSGEQFF. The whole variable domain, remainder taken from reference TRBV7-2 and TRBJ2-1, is GAGVSQSPSNKVTEKGKDVELRCDPISGHTALYWYRQSLGQGLEFLIYFQGNSAPDKSGLPSDRFSAERTGGSVSTLTIQRTQQEDSAVYLCASSLSRPSGEQFFGPGTRLTVL.

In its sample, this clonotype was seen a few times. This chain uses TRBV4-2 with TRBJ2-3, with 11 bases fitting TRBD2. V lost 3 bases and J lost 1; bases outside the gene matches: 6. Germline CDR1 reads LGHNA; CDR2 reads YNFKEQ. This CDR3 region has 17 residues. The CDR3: CASSHPLAGEGTDTQYF. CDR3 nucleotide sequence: TGTGCCAGCAGCCACCCACTAGCGGGAGAGGGCACAGATACGCAGTATTTT.

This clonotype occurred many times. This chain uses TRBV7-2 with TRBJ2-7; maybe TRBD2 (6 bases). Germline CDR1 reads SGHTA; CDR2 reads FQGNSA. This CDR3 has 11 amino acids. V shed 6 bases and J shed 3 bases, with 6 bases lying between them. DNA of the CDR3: TGTGCCAGCAGGGAGGGCTACGAGCAGTACTTC. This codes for CASREGYEQYF.

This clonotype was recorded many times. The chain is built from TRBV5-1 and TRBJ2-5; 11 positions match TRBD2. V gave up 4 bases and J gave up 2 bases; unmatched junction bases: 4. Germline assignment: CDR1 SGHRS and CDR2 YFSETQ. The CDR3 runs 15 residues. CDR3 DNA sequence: TGCGCCAGCAGCCCCGGGACTAGCGGACAAGAGACCCAGTACTTC. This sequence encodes CASSPGTSGQETQYF.

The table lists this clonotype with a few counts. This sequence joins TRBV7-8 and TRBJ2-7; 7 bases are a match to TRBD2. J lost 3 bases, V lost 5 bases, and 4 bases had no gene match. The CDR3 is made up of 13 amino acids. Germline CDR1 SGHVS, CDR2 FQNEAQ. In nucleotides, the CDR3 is TGTGCCAGCAGCCCGGGGGGAGACTACGAGCAGTACTTC. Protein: CASSPGGDYEQYF. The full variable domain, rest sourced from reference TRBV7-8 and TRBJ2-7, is GAGVSQSPRYKVAKRGQDVALRCDPISGHVSLFWYQQALGQGPEFLTYFQNEAQLDKSGLPSDRFFAERPEGSVSTLKIQRTQQEDSAVYLCASSPGGDYEQYFGPGTRLTVT.

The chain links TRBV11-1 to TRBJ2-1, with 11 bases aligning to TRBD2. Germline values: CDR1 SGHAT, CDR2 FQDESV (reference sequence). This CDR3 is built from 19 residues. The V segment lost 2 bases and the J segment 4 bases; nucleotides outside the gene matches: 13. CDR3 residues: CASSLSGIAGGWRYNEQFF. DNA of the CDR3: TGTGCCAGCAGCTTAAGCGGGATAGCGGGAGGGTGGCGGTACAATGAGCAGTTCTTC.

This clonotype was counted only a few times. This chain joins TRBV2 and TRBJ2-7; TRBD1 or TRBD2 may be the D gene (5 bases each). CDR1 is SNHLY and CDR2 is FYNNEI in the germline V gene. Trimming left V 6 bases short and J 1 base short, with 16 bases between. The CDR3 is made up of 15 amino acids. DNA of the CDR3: TGTGCCAGCAGACAGGCCCTAGCCGTATCCTACGAGCAGTACTTC. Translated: CASRQALAVSYEQYF.

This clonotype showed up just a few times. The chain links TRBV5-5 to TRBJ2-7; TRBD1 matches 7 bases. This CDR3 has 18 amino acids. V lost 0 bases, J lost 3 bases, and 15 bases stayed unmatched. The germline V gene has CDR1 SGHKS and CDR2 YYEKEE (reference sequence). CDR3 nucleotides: TGTGCCAGCAGCTTGGTCATCTTACGGGCAGGGGGAATCTACGAGCAGTACTTC. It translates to CASSLVILRAGGIYEQYF.

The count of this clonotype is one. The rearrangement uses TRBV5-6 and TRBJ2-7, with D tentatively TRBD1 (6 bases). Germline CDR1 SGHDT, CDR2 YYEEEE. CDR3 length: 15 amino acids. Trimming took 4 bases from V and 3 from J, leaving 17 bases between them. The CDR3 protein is CASSTRDTEIYEQYF. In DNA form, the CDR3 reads TGTGCCAGCAGCACCCGGGACACCGAAATCTACGAGCAGTACTTC.

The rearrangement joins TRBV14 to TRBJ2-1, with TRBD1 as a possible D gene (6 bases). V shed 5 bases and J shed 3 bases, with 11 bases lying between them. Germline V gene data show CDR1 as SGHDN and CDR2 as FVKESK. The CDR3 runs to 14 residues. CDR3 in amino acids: CASSITGYYNEQFF. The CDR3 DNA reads TGTGCCAGCAGCATAACAGGGTACTACAATGAGCAGTTCTTC.

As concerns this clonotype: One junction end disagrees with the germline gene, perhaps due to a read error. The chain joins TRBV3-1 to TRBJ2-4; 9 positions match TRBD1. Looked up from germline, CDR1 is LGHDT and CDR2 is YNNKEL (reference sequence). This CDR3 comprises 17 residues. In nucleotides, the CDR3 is TGTGCCAGCTGCCAATGGGGAGAAGGGACAGGGTTTAACATTCAGTACTTC. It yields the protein CASCQWGEGTGFNIQYF.

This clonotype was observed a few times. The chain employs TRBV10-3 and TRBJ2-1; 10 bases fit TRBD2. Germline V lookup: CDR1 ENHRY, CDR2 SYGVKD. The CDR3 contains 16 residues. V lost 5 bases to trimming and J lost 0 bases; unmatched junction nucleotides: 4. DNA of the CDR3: TGTGCCATCAGTTTAGCGGGGGGAAGCTCCTACAATGAGCAGTTCTTC. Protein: CAISLAGGSSYNEQFF.

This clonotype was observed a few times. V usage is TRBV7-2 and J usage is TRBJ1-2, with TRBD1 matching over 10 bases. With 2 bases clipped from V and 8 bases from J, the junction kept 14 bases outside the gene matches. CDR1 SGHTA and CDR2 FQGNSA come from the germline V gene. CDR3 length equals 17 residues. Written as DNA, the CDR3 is TGTGCCAGCAGCTTAAGGCCTCCGGGACAGGGGATATGGGGCTACACCTTC. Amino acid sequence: CASSLRPPGQGIWGYTF.

The CDR3 protein is CASSLGGSGSSYEQYF. The CDR3 region has the DNA TGCGCCAGCAGCTTGGGTGGTAGCGGGAGCTCCTACGAGCAGTACTTC. The chain links TRBV5-1 to TRBJ2-7; TRBD2 matches at 9 bases. The germline V gene has CDR1 SGHRS and CDR2 YFSETQ. The CDR3 extends over 16 amino acids. V shed 0 bases, J shed 0 bases, and the junction held 4 bases outside the gene matches.

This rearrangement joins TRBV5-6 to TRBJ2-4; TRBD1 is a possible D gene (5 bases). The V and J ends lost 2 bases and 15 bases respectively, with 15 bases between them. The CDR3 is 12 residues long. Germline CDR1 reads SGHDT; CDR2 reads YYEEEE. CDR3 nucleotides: TGTGCCAGCAGCTTCGGTCAGGGTCCCTTGTACTTC. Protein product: CASSFGQGPLYF.

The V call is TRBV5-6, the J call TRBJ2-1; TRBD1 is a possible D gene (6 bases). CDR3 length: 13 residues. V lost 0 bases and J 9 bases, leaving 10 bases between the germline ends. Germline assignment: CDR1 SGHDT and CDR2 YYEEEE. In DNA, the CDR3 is TGTGCCAGCAGCTTGGACAGGGCGAGTGAGCAGTTCTTC. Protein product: CASSLDRASEQFF.

CDR3 DNA sequence: TGTGCCAGCAGTGAAACCCCCCTGGGGTCCTACAATGAGCAGTTCTTC. Encoded protein: CASSETPLGSYNEQFF. The chain combines TRBV25-1 with TRBJ2-1; D remains unclear. This CDR3 has 16 amino acids. Germline V CDR1 and CDR2: MGHDK, SYGVNS. Trimming stripped 2 bases from V and 1 base from J, with 12 bases between.

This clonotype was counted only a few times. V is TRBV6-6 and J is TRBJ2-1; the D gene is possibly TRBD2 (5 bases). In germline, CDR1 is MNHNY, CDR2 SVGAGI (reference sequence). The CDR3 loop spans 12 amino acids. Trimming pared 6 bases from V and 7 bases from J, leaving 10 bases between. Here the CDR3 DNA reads TGTGCCAGCAGGGGCCGGGGAAATGAGCAGTTCTTC. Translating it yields CASRGRGNEQFF.